The 25 T cell receptor beta chains presented below share a single source sample, sequenced in a study of OX40 agonist ivuxolimab in advanced cancers. TCRdb's table, derived via immunoSEQ multiplex PCR, lists solely in-frame clones and lacks some. The sample gives fewer than 85,000 clones, 85% to 90% of which show up once; roughly 0.56% is in the top ten. The sequenced sample was CD4+ or CD8+ T cells sorted from blood, obtained in a trial of the OX40 agonist ivuxolimab. Receptor source: an adult with an advanced solid tumor such as melanoma, head and neck, liver or kidney cancer.

This rearrangement joins TRBV10-2 to TRBJ2-7; 7 bases are a match to TRBD2. CDR3 length equals 13 residues. From germline, CDR1 is WSHSY and CDR2 SAAADI. The CDR3 DNA is TGCGCGGCACGGGCTAGCGGTTTCTACGAGCAGTACTTC. It encodes CAARASGFYEQYF.

This clone was detected once. The V call is TRBV2, the J call TRBJ1-1; D not resolved. CDR1 is SNHLY, CDR2 FYNNEI, per germline. CDR3 size: 14 residues. The V and J ends lost 0 bases and 5 bases respectively, with 10 bases between them. The chain's CDR3 is CASSEAWGRTEAFF. The CDR3 DNA reads as TGTGCCAGCAGTGAAGCTTGGGGTCGTACTGAAGCTTTCTTT.

The chain couples TRBV5-1 to TRBJ2-7; 7 bases agree with TRBD1. The CDR3 is 16 amino acids. The junction had 8 bases not matched to a gene; V was cut back by 0 bases and J by 2 bases. CDR1 and CDR2 (germline): SGHRS, YFSETQ. CDR3 protein: CASSLGGGGRPYEQYF. The CDR3 nucleotides are TGCGCCAGCAGCTTGGGAGGGGGCGGTAGGCCCTACGAGCAGTACTTC.

This clone appeared a few times. The V and J genes are TRBV30 and TRBJ2-6; possibly TRBD1 for D (5 bases). CDR3 length: 16 residues. V was trimmed by 2 bases and J by 2 bases, leaving 13 bases between them. Germline V CDR1 and CDR2: GTSNPN, SVGIG (reference sequence). In DNA, the CDR3 is TGTGCCTGGAGTTGGGGCAGTTCAGCTGGGGCCAACGTCCTGACTTTC. Translation: CAWSWGSSAGANVLTF.

The V call is TRBV5-1, the J call TRBJ1-4; a weak D match, TRBD1 (6 bases). Per germline, CDR1 SGHRS and CDR2 YFSETQ. The CDR3 covers 14 residues. V lost 4 bases and J 7 bases, leaving 14 bases between the germline ends. CDR3 in amino acids: CASSPGGRVEKLFF. CDR3 bases: TGCGCCAGCAGCCCGGGGGGGCGGGTTGAAAAACTGTTTTTT.

The genes are TRBV9 and TRBJ2-2; TRBD2 agrees at 12 bases. This CDR3 contains 17 residues. The germline V gene encodes CDR1 SGDLS and CDR2 YYNGEE. V was clipped by 2 bases and J by 2 bases; unmatched bases: 4. CDR3 sequence (DNA): TGTGCCAGCAGCGTGACCGGACTAGCGGGAAACACCGGGGAGCTGTTTTTT. Protein sequence: CASSVTGLAGNTGELFF.

The gene calls are TRBV5-1 and TRBJ2-2; the D is unclear. Trimming took off 2 bases at V and 3 bases at J, with 8 bases between the two ends. Germline V gene data show CDR1 as SGHRS and CDR2 as YFSETQ. CDR3 length: 14 amino acids. CDR3 nucleotides: TGCGCCAGCAGCTTACTCGTTTACACCGGGGAGCTGTTTTTT. Protein: CASSLLVYTGELFF. Together with reference TRBV5-1 and TRBJ2-2, the CDR3 gives the full variable domain: KAGVTQTPRYLIKTRGQQVTLSCSPISGHRSVSWYQQTPGQGLQFLFEYFSETQRNKGNFPGRFSGRQFSNSRSEMNVSTLELGDSALYLCASSLLVYTGELFFGEGSRLTVL.

The CDR3 DNA reads TGTGCCAGCAGTTACCAGTGGGACGCAGCCAAAAACATTCAGTACTTC. It codes for CASSYQWDAAKNIQYF. V and J are TRBV6-6 and TRBJ2-4; D tentatively reads TRBD1 or TRBD2 (5 bases each). CDR1 is MNHNY, CDR2 SVGAGI, per germline (reference sequence). V was trimmed by 2 bases and J by 0 bases, leaving 11 bases between them. CDR3 length: 16 amino acids.

V usage is TRBV28 and J usage is TRBJ2-5; 11 bases match TRBD2. CDR3 length equals 18 residues. Per the germline V gene, CDR1 is MDHEN and CDR2 is SYDVKM. V was pared by 5 bases and J by 1 base, with 12 bases of the junction left unmatched. The CDR3, as DNA: TGTGCCAGCAGTATTGACACCTGGACTAGCGGGTCCCAAGAGACCCAGTACTTC. It encodes CASSIDTWTSGSQETQYF.

This chain uses TRBV2 with TRBJ1-1, with D hard to call. The CDR3 has 14 amino acids. V lost 6 bases and J 0 bases, leaving 11 bases between the germline ends. Germline-derived CDR1 and CDR2 are SNHLY and FYNNEI. The CDR3 region is CASSANPLNTEAFF. In DNA form, the CDR3 reads TGTGCCAGCAGCGCTAACCCACTGAACACTGAAGCTTTCTTT.

This clone showed up just a few times. The chain has TRBV19 and TRBJ1-1; 7 bases are a match to TRBD1. The CDR3 has 15 amino acids. J gave up 4 bases and V 4 bases, and 9 bases lay outside the gene matches. Per the germline V gene, CDR1 is LNHDA and CDR2 is SQIVND (reference sequence). CDR3 sequence: CASSTGGGWGTEAFF. The CDR3 bases are TGTGCCAGTAGTACAGGGGGAGGGTGGGGCACTGAAGCTTTCTTT. Full variable domain (rest looked up from reference TRBV19 and TRBJ1-1): DGGITQSPKYLFRKEGQNVTLSCEQNLNHDAMYWYRQDPGQGLRLIYYSQIVNDFQKGDIAEGYSVSREKKESFPLTVTSAQKNPTAFYLCASSTGGGWGTEAFFGQGTRLTVV.

The chain combines TRBV6-5 with TRBJ1-5, with D unresolved. V was cut by 4 bases and J by 4 bases, with 14 bases left in between. The CDR3 is made up of 15 amino acids. The germline V gene encodes CDR1 MNHEY and CDR2 SVGAGI. This chain's CDR3 is CASSLNSLGNQPQHF. CDR3 coding DNA: TGTGCCAGCAGTTTGAATTCGTTAGGGAATCAGCCCCAGCATTTT.

Only a few counts were recorded for this clone. The chain carries TRBV19 and TRBJ1-5, with D unresolved. There are 12 residues in the CDR3. V lost 6 bases, J lost 3 bases, and 6 bases lay in between. The V gene's germline CDR1 is LNHDA and CDR2 SQIVND (reference sequence). CDR3 protein: CASRDSNQPQHF. The DNA of the CDR3 is TGTGCCAGTAGGGATTCCAATCAGCCCCAGCATTTT. The full variable domain, rest sourced from reference TRBV19 and TRBJ1-5, is DGGITQSPKYLFRKEGQNVTLSCEQNLNHDAMYWYRQDPGQGLRLIYYSQIVNDFQKGDIAEGYSVSREKKESFPLTVTSAQKNPTAFYLCASRDSNQPQHFGDGTRLSIL.

The V call is TRBV23-1, the J call TRBJ2-7, with D perhaps given as TRBD1 or TRBD2 (5 bases each). TRBV23-1 is placed among ORFs of uncertain function. Trimming shortened V by 10 bases and J by 7 bases, and 14 bases separated the two germline ends. This CDR3 contains 11 residues. The DNA of the CDR3 is TGCGCCACCGAGGACGAGGGGGAGCAGTACTTC. Amino acids: CATEDEGEQYF.

The CDR3 nucleotides are TGTGCCATCAGTGAGTCGCAGGGGGCGTTAGACGAGCAGTACTTC. It specifies CAISESQGALDEQYF. This rearrangement joins TRBV10-3 to TRBJ2-5; 8 bases match TRBD1. TRBJ2-7 matches the DNA end more closely, so the J call is doubtful. This CDR3 has 15 residues. CDR1 and CDR2 from the germline V gene are ENHRY and SYGVKD.

The gene calls are TRBV2 and TRBJ2-1; D is undetermined. Looked up from germline, CDR1 is SNHLY and CDR2 is FYNNEI. The CDR3 totals 13 residues. The V end lost 2 bases, the J end lost 0 bases, and 2 bases lay between the germline ends. The CDR3 DNA is TGTGCCAGCAGTGAAAACTCCTACAATGAGCAGTTCTTC. It encodes CASSENSYNEQFF.

This clone was recorded only once. The chain uses TRBV7-9 and TRBJ1-2; D unclear. The CDR3 length is 12 residues. V was cut by 2 bases and J by 0 bases, with 1 base left in between. Germline CDR1 reads SEHNR; CDR2 reads FQNEAQ (reference sequence). CDR3 residues: CASSLSNYGYTF. The CDR3 DNA follows: TGTGCCAGCAGCTTATCTAACTATGGCTACACCTTC.

The chain carries TRBV25-1 and TRBJ2-2; D may be TRBD2 (6 bases). Germline V CDR1 and CDR2: MGHDK, SYGVNS. The CDR3 is 16 amino acids. Trimming shortened V by 1 base and J by 3 bases, and 12 bases separated the two germline ends. CDR3 nucleotides: TGTGCCAGCAGTGAATTAAGACTAGGGGACACCGGGGAGCTGTTTTTT. This encodes CASSELRLGDTGELFF.

The table lists this clone with a few counts. V and J are TRBV19 and TRBJ1-1; TRBD1 is a possible D gene (6 bases). V shed 6 bases and J shed 4 bases, with 15 bases lying between them. The length of the CDR3 is 14 residues. Germline V gene sequence: CDR1 LNHDA, CDR2 SQIVND (reference sequence). The CDR3: CASRSPGVATEAFF. DNA for the CDR3: TGTGCCAGTAGGTCCCCAGGGGTAGCCACTGAAGCTTTCTTT.

The chain is built from TRBV30 and TRBJ1-1; D call uncertain. This CDR3 spans 13 amino acids. CDR1 and CDR2 from the germline V gene are GTSNPN and SVGIG (reference sequence). Trimming cost V 0 bases and J 11 bases, with 16 bases left between them. The DNA of the CDR3 is TGTGCCTGGAGTGTAGGGCCTCTCAGTGGGGCTTTCTTT. Its protein is CAWSVGPLSGAFF. Together with reference TRBV30 and TRBJ1-1, the CDR3 gives the full variable domain: SQTIHQWPATLVQPVGSPLSLECTVEGTSNPNLYWYRQAAGRGLQLLFYSVGIGQISSEVPQNLSASRPQDRQFILSSKKLLLSDSGFYLCAWSVGPLSGAFFGQGTRLTVV.

V is TRBV9 and J is TRBJ1-3, with TRBD1 as a possible D gene (5 bases). Trimming stripped 2 bases from V and 3 bases from J, with 9 bases between. CDR1 SGDLS and CDR2 YYNGEE come from the germline V gene. CDR3 size: 14 residues. The CDR3, as DNA: TGTGCCAGCAGCGTCCGGGGGGTTGGAAACACCATATATTTT. Amino acids: CASSVRGVGNTIYF.

CDR3 bases: TGTGCCAGCAGCCCCTCCAACGGGTTAGGAACTGAAGCTTTCTTT. As protein: CASSPSNGLGTEAFF. The chain employs TRBV5-4 and TRBJ1-1; no definite D call. The germline CDR1 and CDR2 sequences are SGHNT and YYREEE (reference sequence). With 4 bases removed from V and 5 bases from J, the gap between germline ends came to 18 bases. This CDR3 has 15 amino acids.

This chain links TRBV28 with TRBJ1-1; D is perhaps TRBD1 (5 bases). CDR1 is MDHEN, CDR2 SYDVKM, per germline. This CDR3 spans 16 amino acids. V lost 6 bases and J lost 1, with 18 bases in between. DNA of the CDR3: TGTGCCAGCAGACCCACGACCGGGACGGGGAACACTGAAGCTTTCTTT. Its translation: CASRPTTGTGNTEAFF. The full variable domain, completed using reference TRBV28 and TRBJ1-1, is DVKVTQSSRYLVKRTGEKVFLECVQDMDHENMFWYRQDPGLGLRLIYFSYDVKMKEKGDIPEGYSVSREKKERFSLILESASTNQTSMYLCASRPTTGTGNTEAFFGQGTRLTVV.

The chain joins TRBV15 to TRBJ2-1, with D maybe TRBD2 (6 bases). The CDR3 extends over 14 amino acids. CDR1 is LNHNV and CDR2 is YYDKDF in the germline V gene (reference sequence). V was cut by 5 bases and J by 3 bases, with 11 bases left in between. This chain's CDR3 is CATSLEGLYNEQFF. For the CDR3, the DNA is TGTGCCACCAGCTTGGAGGGCCTCTACAATGAGCAGTTCTTC.

The chain couples TRBV7-9 to TRBJ2-5, with D uncertain. V was clipped by 1 base and J by 0 bases, with 9 bases between them. From germline, CDR1 is SEHNR and CDR2 FQNEAQ (reference sequence). The CDR3 is made up of 15 amino acids. CDR3 nucleotides: TGTGCCAGCAGCTTAGGTAACAGCCACCAAGAGACCCAGTACTTC. Protein: CASSLGNSHQETQYF.